A single sample gave rise to the 3 T cell receptor beta chains below, sequenced in a study of blood T cell repertoires in COVID-19. The assay was immunoSEQ multiplex PCR, and TCRdb's table has in-frame clones only and misses some. Among 120,000 or so clones listed, roughly 80% were seen once. Sequenced sample: peripheral blood. The receptors shown here come from a human donor in a cohort sampled during active COVID-19.

The chain uses TRBV6-1 and TRBJ1-1; a weak D match, TRBD1 (5 bases). The length of the CDR3 is 17 residues. Germline V gives CDR1 MNHNS, CDR2 SASEGT. Trimming shortened V by 2 bases and J by 0 bases, and 16 bases separated the two germline ends. CDR3 DNA sequence: TGTGCCAGCAGTGAAATTGGAAGTTGGGGCATGAACACTGAAGCTTTCTTT. Translating gives CASSEIGSWGMNTEAFF.

This clone was recorded a few times. In nucleotides, the CDR3 is TGTGCCAGCTCGGGGGGAACTGAAGCTTTCTTT. Residues: CASSGGTEAFF. This chain connects TRBV6-4 to TRBJ1-1; D is possibly TRBD1 (5 bases). Germline V gives CDR1 MRHNA, CDR2 SNTAGT. The V end was cut by 8 bases, the J end by 5 bases, with 9 bases between. The CDR3 runs 11 residues.

V and J are TRBV6-1 and TRBJ1-5; D unclear. V was shortened by 1 base and J by 3 bases, with 10 bases between the two germline ends. The CDR3 covers 15 residues. Germline CDR1 reads MNHNS; CDR2 reads SASEGT. Here the CDR3 DNA reads TGTGCCAGCAGTGAAGTAACGGGGAACAATCAGCCCCAGCATTTT. This codes for CASSEVTGNNQPQHF.